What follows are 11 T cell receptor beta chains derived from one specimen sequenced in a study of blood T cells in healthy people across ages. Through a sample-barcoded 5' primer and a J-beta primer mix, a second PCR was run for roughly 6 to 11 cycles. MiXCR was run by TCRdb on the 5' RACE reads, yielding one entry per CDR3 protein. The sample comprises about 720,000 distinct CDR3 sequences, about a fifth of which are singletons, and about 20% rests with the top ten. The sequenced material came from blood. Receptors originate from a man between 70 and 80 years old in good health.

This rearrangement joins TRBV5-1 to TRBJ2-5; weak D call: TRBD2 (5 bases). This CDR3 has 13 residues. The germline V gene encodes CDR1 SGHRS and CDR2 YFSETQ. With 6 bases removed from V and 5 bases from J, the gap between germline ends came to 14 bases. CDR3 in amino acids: CASTNSGLETQYF. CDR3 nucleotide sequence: TGCGCCAGCACAAATTCGGGGTTGGAGACCCAGTACTTC.

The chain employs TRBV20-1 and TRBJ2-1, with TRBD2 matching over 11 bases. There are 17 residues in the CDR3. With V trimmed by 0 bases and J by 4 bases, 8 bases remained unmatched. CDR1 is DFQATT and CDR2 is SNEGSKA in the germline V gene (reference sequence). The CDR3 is CSARDPGGTSGYNEQFF. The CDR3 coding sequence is TGCAGTGCTAGAGATCCGGGAGGGACTAGCGGATACAATGAGCAGTTCTTC.

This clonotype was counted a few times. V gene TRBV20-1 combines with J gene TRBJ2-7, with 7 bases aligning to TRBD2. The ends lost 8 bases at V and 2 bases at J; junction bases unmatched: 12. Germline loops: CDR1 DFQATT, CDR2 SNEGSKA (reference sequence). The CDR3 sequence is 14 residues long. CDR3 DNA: TGCAGTTCCCTGCGCGGGAGCGCTCCCTACGAGCAGTACGTC. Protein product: CSSLRGSAPYEQYV.

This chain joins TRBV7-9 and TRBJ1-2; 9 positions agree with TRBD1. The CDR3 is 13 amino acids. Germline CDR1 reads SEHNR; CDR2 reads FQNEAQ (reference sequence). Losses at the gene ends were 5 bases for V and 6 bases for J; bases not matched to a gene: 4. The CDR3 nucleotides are TGTGCCAGCAGCCGCGACAGGGGGAATGGCTACACCTTC. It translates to CASSRDRGNGYTF. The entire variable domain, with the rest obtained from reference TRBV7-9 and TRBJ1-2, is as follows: DTGVSQNPRHKITKRGQNVTFRCDPISEHNRLYWYRQTLGQGPEFLTYFQNEAQLEKSRLLSDRFSAERPKGSFSTLEIQRTEQGDSAMYLCASSRDRGNGYTFGSGTRLTVV.

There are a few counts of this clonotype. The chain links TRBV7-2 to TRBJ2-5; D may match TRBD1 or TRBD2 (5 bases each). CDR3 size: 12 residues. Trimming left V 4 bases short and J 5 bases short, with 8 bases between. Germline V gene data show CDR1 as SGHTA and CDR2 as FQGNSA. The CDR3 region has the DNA TGTGCCAGCAGCTCAGGGACGGAGACCCAGTACTTC. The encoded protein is CASSSGTETQYF.

This CDR3 reads CASSPGTGGPGPEKLFF. The CDR3 nucleotides read TGTGCCAGTAGTCCCGGGACAGGGGGCCCTGGGCCTGAAAAACTGTTTTTT. The chain carries TRBV19 and TRBJ1-4; 12 positions agree with TRBD1. The CDR3 totals 17 residues. V dropped 5 bases and J dropped 7; count of bases not matched to a gene: 11. Germline V gives CDR1 LNHDA, CDR2 SQIVND (reference sequence).

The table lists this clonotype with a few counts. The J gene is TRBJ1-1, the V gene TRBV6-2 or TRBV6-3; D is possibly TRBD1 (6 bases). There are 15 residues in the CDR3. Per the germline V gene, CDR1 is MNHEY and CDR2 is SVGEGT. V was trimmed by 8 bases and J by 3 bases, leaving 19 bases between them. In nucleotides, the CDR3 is TGTGCCAGCGGGGGATGGGGCAGGGGTGACACTGAAGCTTTCTTT. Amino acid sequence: CASGGWGRGDTEAFF.

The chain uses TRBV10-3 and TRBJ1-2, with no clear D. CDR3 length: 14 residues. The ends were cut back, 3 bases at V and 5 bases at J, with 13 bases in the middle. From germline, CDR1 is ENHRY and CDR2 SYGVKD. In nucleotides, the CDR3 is TGTGCCATCAGTGATTTCAAGAAGTCGTATGGCTACACCTTC. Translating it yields CAISDFKKSYGYTF.

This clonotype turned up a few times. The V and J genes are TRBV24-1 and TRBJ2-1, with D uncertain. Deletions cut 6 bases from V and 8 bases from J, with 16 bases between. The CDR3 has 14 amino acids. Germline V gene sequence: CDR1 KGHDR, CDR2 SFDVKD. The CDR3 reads CATSFSLLGDEQFF. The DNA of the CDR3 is TGTGCCACCAGTTTCAGTTTACTGGGTGATGAGCAGTTCTTC.

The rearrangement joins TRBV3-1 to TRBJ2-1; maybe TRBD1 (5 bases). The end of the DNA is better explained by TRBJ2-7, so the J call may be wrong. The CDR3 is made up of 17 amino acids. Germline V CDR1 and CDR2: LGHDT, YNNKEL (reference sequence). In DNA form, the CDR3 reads TGTGCCAGCAGCCAGCCAGACATAGGACACCACTTCAACGAGCAGTACGTC. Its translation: CASSQPDIGHHFNEQYV.

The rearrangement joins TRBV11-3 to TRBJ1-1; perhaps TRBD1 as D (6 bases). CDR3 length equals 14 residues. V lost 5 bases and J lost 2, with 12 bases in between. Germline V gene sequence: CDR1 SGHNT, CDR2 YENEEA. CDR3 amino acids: CASSMRGGNTEAFF. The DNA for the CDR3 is TGTGCCAGCAGCATGAGGGGGGGCAACACTGAAGCTTTCTTT.